The rows below give T cell receptor beta chains drawn from one sample of a study of blood T cell repertoires in COVID-19. Generated by immunoSEQ multiplex PCR, the TCRdb table keeps only in-frame clones and is missing some. The sample has approximately 150,000 clones, 76% seen once; the top ten hold 3.5% to 4.5%. The sequenced sample was peripheral blood. Source of these receptors: a man in his fifties or sixties with acute or convalescent COVID-19. CDR3s include the opening cysteine and the closing phenylalanine or tryptophan. The D gene is left open where the match is weak. Clone size is stated in some rows and not others, as once, few, many or a class when expanded.

clone_size d_call j_call v_call cdr3_aa cdr3_nt
- TRBD1 TRBJ2-5 TRBV5-1 CASSLEGTGQETQYF TGCGCCAGCAGCTTGGAAGGGACAGGGCAAGAGACCCAGTACTTC
- - TRBJ2-1 TRBV20-1 CSAPVGVEQFF TGCAGTGCCCCCGTTGGAGTTGAGCAGTTCTTC
once - TRBJ1-5 TRBV19 CASSMAATVLYSNQPQHF TGTGCCAGTAGTATGGCCGCGACAGTTCTATATAGCAATCAGCCCCAGCATTTT
few TRBD1 TRBJ2-5 TRBV9 CASSVVGTGGETQYF TGTGCCAGCAGCGTAGTTGGGACAGGGGGGGAGACCCAGTACTTC
- - TRBJ2-3 TRBV12-3/TRBV12-4 CASSFSGTDTQYF TGTGCCAGCAGTTTTTCCGGCACAGATACGCAGTATTTT
- - TRBJ2-7 TRBV29-1 CSGPTGLYTYEQYF TGCAGCGGGCCAACCGGGTTATACACCTACGAGCAGTACTTC
once TRBD1 TRBJ1-1 TRBV6-1 CASSEGGLGQGSMNTEAFF TGTGCCAGCAGTGAAGGGGGCCTGGGACAGGGGTCGATGAACACTGAAGCTTTCTTT
once - TRBJ2-2 TRBV6-5 CASTGNYAGELFF TGTGCCAGCACCGGGAATTACGCCGGGGAGCTGTTTTTT
few - TRBJ2-2 TRBV4-1 CASRLVVNTGELFF TGCGCCAGCAGACTAGTTGTGAACACCGGGGAGCTGTTTTTT
- - TRBJ1-4 TRBV2 CASRYNEKLFF TGTGCCAGCAGGTATAATGAAAAACTGTTTTTT
- - TRBJ1-1 TRBV2 CASRGQGNTEAFF TGTGCCAGCAGGGGGCAGGGGAACACTGAAGCTTTCTTT
- - TRBJ1-2 TRBV5-1 CASSLGGTNNYGYTF TGCGCCAGCAGCTTGGGGGGGACAAATAACTATGGCTACACCTTC
- TRBD2 TRBJ2-7 TRBV18 CASSLQMTSGRAYEQYF TGTGCCAGCTCGCTTCAGATGACTAGCGGGAGGGCCTACGAGCAGTACTTC
few - TRBJ2-7 TRBV6-5 CASSYTGTPSEQYF TGTGCCAGCAGTTACACCGGGACTCCCTCCGAGCAGTACTTC
- TRBD2 TRBJ2-3 TRBV7-2 CASSSLAGVGTDTQYF TGTGCCAGCAGCTCTTTGGCGGGAGTCGGCACAGATACGCAGTATTTT
- - TRBJ1-2 TRBV11-2 CASSLEARADGYTF TGTGCCAGCAGCTTAGAGGCCAGGGCAGATGGCTACACCTTC
- - TRBJ2-4 TRBV19 CASSIDREVNIQYF TGTGCCAGTAGTATAGACAGGGAGGTCAACATTCAGTACTTC
- TRBD2 TRBJ2-2 TRBV5-4 CASSSGTSPNTGELFF TGTGCCAGCAGCTCCGGGACTAGCCCGAACACCGGGGAGCTGTTTTTT
- - TRBJ2-1 TRBV21-1 CASSKGADGNSSDEQFF TGTGCCAGCAGCAAAGGAGCGGACGGTAATTCGTCGGATGAGCAGTTCTTC
- TRBD2 TRBJ2-1 TRBV19 CASSRGGRQFF TGTGCCAGTAGTAGAGGCGGGAGACAGTTCTTC
- - TRBJ2-7 TRBV11-2 CASSLNPRYEQYF TGTGCCAGCAGTTTAAACCCCAGGTACGAGCAGTACTTC
- TRBD2 TRBJ2-1 TRBV27 CASSLSILAVYNEQFF TGTGCCAGCAGTTTATCGATCCTAGCGGTATACAATGAGCAGTTCTTC
- - TRBJ2-6 TRBV19 CASTQSGANVLTF TGTGCCAGTACCCAATCTGGGGCCAACGTCCTGACTTTC
- - TRBJ1-1 TRBV28 CASSGPATEAFF TGTGCCAGCAGTGGGCCCGCGACTGAAGCTTTCTTT
few TRBD1 TRBJ1-2 TRBV25-1 CASKEDRGLGGYTF TGTGCCAGCAAGGAAGACAGGGGGCTCGGTGGCTACACCTTC
- - TRBJ2-7 TRBV6-5 CASSYSRVYEQYF TGTGCCAGCAGTTACTCGAGGGTGTACGAGCAGTACTTC
- TRBD1 TRBJ2-7 TRBV19 CASSISGQGAYEQYF TGTGCCAGTAGTATTTCGGGACAGGGCGCCTACGAGCAGTACTTC
- - TRBJ2-7 TRBV27 CASSVWRADEQYF TGTGCCAGCAGTGTCTGGCGGGCGGACGAGCAGTACTTC
- TRBD1 TRBJ1-1 TRBV5-6 CASTVWGPGQGLMNTEAFF TGTGCCAGCACCGTTTGGGGACCGGGACAGGGCCTTATGAACACTGAAGCTTTCTTT
- - TRBJ2-3 TRBV5-1 CASSPDSDGTQYF TGCGCCAGCAGCCCGGACTCGGACGGTACGCAGTATTTT
- TRBD1 TRBJ1-4 TRBV5-1 CASSFGTDNEKLFF TGCGCCAGCAGCTTCGGGACAGATAATGAAAAACTGTTTTTT
- - TRBJ2-7 TRBV11-2 CASSSAYEQYF TGTGCCAGCAGCTCAGCCTACGAGCAGTACTTC
- TRBD2 TRBJ2-5 TRBV27 CASRASGSFPGETQYF TGTGCCAGCAGAGCTAGCGGGTCCTTTCCGGGGGAGACCCAGTACTTC
- TRBD2 TRBJ2-5 TRBV6-5 CASSYSGGSQETQYF TGTGCCAGCAGTTACAGCGGCGGGAGCCAAGAGACCCAGTACTTC
- TRBD2 TRBJ2-7 TRBV27 CASSPLAGEQYF TGTGCCAGCAGTCCTCTAGCGGGGGAGCAGTACTTC
- - TRBJ2-1 TRBV27 CASSSFTYNEQFF TGTGCCAGCAGTTCATTCACCTACAATGAGCAGTTCTTC
few TRBD2 TRBJ2-1 TRBV3-1/TRBV3-2 CASSPGLAALYIYNEQFF TGTGCCAGCAGCCCGGGACTAGCGGCGCTGTATATCTACAATGAGCAGTTCTTC
- - TRBJ2-3 TRBV30 CAWAVVGATDTQYF TGTGCCTGGGCCGTCGTGGGAGCCACAGATACGCAGTATTTT
few - TRBJ2-7 TRBV25-1 CASSEVGSGRQYF TGTGCCAGCAGTGAAGTGGGGAGCGGGCGGCAGTACTTC
- - TRBJ2-3 TRBV11-2 CATTLGGTDTQYF TGTGCCACCACCCTGGGGGGTACGGATACGCAGTATTTT
few - TRBJ1-4 TRBV7-9 CASSLRGPTNEKLFF TGTGCCAGCAGCCTAAGAGGGCCGACTAATGAAAAACTGTTTTTT
few - TRBJ2-2 TRBV5-6 CASSLVSGARGTGELFF TGTGCCAGCAGCTTGGTTAGCGGAGCCAGGGGGACCGGGGAGCTGTTTTTT